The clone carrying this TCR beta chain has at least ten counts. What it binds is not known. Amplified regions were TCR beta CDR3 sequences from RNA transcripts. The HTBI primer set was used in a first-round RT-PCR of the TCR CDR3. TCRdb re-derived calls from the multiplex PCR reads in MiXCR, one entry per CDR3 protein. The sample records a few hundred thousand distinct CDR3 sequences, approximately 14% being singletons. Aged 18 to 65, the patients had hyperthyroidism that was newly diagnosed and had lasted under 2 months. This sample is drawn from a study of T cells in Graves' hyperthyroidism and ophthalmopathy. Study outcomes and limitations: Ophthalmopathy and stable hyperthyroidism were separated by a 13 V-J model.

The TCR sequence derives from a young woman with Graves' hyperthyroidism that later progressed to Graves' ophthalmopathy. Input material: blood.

CDR3 sequence reads: CSARRGGDSYEQYF. The CDR3 nucleotides read TGCAGTGCTAGAAGAGGCGGGGATTCCTACGAGCAGTACTTC. V gene TRBV20-1 combines with J gene TRBJ2-7, with TRBD2 as a possible D gene (6 bases). The CDR3 sequence is 14 residues long. Germline CDR1 DFQATT, CDR2 SNEGSKA (reference sequence). V was shortened by 2 bases and J by 1 base, with 12 bases between the two germline ends.